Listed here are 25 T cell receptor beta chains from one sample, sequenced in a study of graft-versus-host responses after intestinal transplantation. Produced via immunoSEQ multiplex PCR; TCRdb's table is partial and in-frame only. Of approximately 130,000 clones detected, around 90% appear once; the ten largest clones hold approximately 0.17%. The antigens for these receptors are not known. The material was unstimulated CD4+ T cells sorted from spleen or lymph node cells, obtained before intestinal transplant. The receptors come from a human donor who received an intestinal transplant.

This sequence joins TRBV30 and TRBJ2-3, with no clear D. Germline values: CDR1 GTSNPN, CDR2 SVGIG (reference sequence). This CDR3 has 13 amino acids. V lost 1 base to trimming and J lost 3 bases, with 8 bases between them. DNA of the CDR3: TGTGCCTGGAGTGGTGGGAATACAGATACGCAGTATTTT. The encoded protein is CAWSGGNTDTQYF.

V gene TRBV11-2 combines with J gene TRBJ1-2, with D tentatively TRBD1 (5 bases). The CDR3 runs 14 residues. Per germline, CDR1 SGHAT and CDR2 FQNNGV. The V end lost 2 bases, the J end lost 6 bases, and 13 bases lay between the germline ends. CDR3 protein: CASSLLGGPNGYTF. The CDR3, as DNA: TGTGCCAGCAGCTTATTGGGGGGTCCGAATGGCTACACCTTC.

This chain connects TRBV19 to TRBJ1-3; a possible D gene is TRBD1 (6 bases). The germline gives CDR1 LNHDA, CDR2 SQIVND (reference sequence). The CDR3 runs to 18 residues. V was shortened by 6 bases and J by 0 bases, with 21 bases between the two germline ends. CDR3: CASRENRAPLTSGNTIYF. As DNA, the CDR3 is TGTGCCAGTAGAGAGAACAGGGCGCCATTGACCTCTGGAAACACCATATATTTT.

DNA for the CDR3: TGTGCCAGCAGTGAAGCAGGGTATGGGATGAACACTGAAGCTTTCTTT. Amino acid sequence: CASSEAGYGMNTEAFF. The chain has TRBV25-1 and TRBJ1-1, with D perhaps matching TRBD1 (5 bases). This CDR3 is 16 amino acids long. Germline lookup yields CDR1 MGHDK and CDR2 SYGVNS. The V end was cut by 2 bases, the J end by 0 bases, with 13 bases between.

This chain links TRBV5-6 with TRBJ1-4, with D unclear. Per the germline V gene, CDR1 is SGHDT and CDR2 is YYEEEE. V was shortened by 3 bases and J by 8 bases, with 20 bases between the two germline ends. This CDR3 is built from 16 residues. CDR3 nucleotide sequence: TGTGCCAGCAGCTCGAATAGGGTGTCTGGTAGGGAAAAACTGTTTTTT. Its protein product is CASSSNRVSGREKLFF.

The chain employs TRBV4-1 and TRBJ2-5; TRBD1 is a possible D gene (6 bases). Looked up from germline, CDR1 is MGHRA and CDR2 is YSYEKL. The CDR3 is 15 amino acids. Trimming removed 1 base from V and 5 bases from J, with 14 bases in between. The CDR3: CASSQGPQGLETQYF. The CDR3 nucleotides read TGCGCCAGCAGCCAAGGTCCTCAGGGGCTCGAGACCCAGTACTTC.

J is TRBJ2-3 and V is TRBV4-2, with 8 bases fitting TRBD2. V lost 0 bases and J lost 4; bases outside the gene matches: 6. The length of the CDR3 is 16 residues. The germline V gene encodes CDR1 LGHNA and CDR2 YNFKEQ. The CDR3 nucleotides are TGTGCCAGCAGCCAAGATCGGACTAGCAGAGCAGATACGCAGTATTTT. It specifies CASSQDRTSRADTQYF.

In DNA form, the CDR3 reads TGTGCCAGCAGCTCTATGTCCTCAACGGGCTCTGGAAACACCATATATTTT. Protein sequence: CASSSMSSTGSGNTIYF. V usage is TRBV7-8 and J usage is TRBJ1-3; D gene unclear. Germline values: CDR1 SGHVS, CDR2 FQNEAQ. V shed 4 bases and J shed 0 bases, with 16 bases lying between them. The length of the CDR3 is 17 residues.

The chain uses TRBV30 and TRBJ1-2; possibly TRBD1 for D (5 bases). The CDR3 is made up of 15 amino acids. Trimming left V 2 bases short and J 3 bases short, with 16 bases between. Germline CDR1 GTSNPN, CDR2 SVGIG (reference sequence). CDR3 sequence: CAWSLSPGQDYGYTF. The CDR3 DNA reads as TGTGCCTGGAGTCTCTCTCCGGGGCAAGACTATGGCTACACCTTC.

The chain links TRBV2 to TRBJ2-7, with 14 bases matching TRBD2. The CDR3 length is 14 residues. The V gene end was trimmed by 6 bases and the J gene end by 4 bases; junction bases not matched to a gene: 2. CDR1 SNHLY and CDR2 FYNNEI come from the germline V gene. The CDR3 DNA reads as TGTGCCAGCAGGGGACTAGCGGGGGTGTACGAGCAGTACTTC. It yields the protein CASRGLAGVYEQYF.

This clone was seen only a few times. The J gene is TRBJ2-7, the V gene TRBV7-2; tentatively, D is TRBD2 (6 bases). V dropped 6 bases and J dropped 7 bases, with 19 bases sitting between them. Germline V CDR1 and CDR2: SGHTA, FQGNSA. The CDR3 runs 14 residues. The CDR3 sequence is CASRHSGSPREQYF. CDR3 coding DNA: TGTGCCAGCAGACATAGCGGATCGCCTCGGGAGCAGTACTTC.

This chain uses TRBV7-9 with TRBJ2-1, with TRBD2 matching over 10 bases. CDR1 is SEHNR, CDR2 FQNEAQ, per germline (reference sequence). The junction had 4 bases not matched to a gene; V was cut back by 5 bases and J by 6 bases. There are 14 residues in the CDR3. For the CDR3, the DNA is TGTGCCAGCAGCAAACTAGCGGGGCGCAATGAGCAGTTCTTC. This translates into CASSKLAGRNEQFF.

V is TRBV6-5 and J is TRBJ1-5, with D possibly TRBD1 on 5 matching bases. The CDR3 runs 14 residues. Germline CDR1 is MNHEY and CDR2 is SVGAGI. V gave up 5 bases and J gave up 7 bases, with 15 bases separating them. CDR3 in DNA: TGTGCCAGCAGTGGGGGACGGCTCGGGCAGCCCCAGCATTTT. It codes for CASSGGRLGQPQHF.

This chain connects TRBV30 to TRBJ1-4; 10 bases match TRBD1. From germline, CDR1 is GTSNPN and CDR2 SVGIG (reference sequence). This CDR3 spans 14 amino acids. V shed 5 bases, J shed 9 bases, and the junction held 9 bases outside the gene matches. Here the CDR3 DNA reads TGTGCCTGGGCCCCGGGACAGGGGAGACAAAAACTGTTTTTT. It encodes CAWAPGQGRQKLFF.

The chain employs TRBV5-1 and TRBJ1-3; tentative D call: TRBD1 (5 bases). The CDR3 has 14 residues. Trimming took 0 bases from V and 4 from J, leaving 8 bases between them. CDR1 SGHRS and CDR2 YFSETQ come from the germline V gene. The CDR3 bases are TGCGCCAGCAGCTTGGATTCAGGGGGAAACACCATATATTTT. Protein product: CASSLDSGGNTIYF.

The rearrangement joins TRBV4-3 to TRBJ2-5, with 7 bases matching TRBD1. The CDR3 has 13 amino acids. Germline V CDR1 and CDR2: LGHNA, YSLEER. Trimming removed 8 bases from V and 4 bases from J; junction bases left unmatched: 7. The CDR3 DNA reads TGCGCCAGCGGGGACAGCCTTAGAGAGACCCAGTACTTC. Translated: CASGDSLRETQYF.

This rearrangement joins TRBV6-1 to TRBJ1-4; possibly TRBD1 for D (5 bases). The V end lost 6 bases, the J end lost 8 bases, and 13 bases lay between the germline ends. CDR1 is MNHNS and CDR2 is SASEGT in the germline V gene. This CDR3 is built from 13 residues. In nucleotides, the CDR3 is TGTGCCAGCAGCCCAGGGAGAATGGAAAAACTGTTTTTT. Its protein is CASSPGRMEKLFF.

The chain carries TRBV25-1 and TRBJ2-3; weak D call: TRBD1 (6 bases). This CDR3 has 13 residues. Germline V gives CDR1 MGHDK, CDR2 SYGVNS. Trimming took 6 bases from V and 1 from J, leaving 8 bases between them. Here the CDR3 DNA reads TGTGCCAGCAGCGAGGGGGGCACAGATACGCAGTATTTT. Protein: CASSEGGTDTQYF.

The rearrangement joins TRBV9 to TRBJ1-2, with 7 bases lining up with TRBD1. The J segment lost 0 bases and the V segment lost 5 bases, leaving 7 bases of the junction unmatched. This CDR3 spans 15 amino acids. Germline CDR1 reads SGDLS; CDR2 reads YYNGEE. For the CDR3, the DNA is TGTGCCAGCAGAGAGGGAGGGGGCTCTAACTATGGCTACACCTTC. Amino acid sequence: CASREGGGSNYGYTF.

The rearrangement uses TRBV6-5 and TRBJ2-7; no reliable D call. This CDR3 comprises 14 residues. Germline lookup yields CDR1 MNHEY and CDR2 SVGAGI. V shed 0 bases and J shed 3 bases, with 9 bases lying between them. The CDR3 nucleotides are TGTGCCAGCAGTTACTCGGCCAGGTACTACGAGCAGTACTTC. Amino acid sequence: CASSYSARYYEQYF.

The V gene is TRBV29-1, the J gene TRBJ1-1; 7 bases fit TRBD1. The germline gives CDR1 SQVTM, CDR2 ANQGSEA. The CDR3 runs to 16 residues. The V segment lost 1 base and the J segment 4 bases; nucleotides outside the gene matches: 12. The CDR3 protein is CSVEVPPRTGATEAFF. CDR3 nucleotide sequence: TGCAGCGTTGAAGTTCCCCCCCGAACAGGGGCCACTGAAGCTTTCTTT. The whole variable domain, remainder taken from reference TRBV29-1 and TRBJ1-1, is SAVISQKPSRDICQRGTSLTIQCQVDSQVTMMFWYRQQPGQSLTLIATANQGSEATYESGFVIDKFPISRPNLTFSTLTVSNMSPEDSSIYLCSVEVPPRTGATEAFFGQGTRLTVV.

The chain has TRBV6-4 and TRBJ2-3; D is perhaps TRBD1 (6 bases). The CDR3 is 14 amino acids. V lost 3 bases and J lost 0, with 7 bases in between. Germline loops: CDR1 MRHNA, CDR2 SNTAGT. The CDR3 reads CASSEGASTDTQYF. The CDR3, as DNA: TGTGCCAGCAGTGAGGGGGCTAGCACAGATACGCAGTATTTT.

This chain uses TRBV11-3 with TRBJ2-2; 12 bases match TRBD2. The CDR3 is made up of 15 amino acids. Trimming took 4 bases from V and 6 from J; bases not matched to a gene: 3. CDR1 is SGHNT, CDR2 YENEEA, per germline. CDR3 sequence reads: CASSSSGGAAGELFF. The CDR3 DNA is TGTGCCAGCAGCTCTAGCGGGGGGGCCGCCGGGGAGCTGTTTTTT.

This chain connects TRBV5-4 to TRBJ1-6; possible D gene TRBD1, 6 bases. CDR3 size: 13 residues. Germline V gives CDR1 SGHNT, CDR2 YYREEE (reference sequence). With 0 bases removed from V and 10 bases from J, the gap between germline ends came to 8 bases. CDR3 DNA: TGTGCCAGCAGCTTGGACAGGGAATCACCCCTCCACTTT. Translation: CASSLDRESPLHF.

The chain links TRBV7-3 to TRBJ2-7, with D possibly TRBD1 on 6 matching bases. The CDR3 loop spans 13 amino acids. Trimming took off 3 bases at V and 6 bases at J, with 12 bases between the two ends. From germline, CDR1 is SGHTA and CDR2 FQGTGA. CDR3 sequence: CASSFRVDSEQYF. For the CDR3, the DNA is TGTGCCAGCAGCTTCAGGGTGGACAGCGAGCAGTACTTC.